The clone carrying this T cell receptor (beta chain) was counted between two and nine times. What it recognizes is unknown. TCR cDNA was made by 5'RACE template switching, adding a universal primer site and UMIs. TCRdb reanalysed the 5' RACE reads using MiXCR and keeps one entry per CDR3 protein. The top ten hold roughly 13% of the sample, which has hundreds of thousands of distinct CDR3 sequences, roughly 19% seen once. The entry originates in a study of T cells after yellow fever vaccination. Overall study context: Where fractions had low cell numbers, libraries were prepared from them with the SMART-Seq v4 Ultra Low Input RNA kit.

The CDR3 contains 14 residues. Between the trimmed V and J ends, which lost 0 bases and 7 bases, there was a span of 12 bases. CDR1 LGHDT and CDR2 YNNKEL come from the germline V gene (reference sequence). General study results and limits: By day 5 rather than day 15, the secondary response had peaked, though it was weaker. Post-booster repertoires contained most primary-vaccination clones again (around 96% CD4, less than 90% CD8).

V usage is TRBV3-1 and J usage is TRBJ2-5; D gene uncertain. This specimen was PBMCs, taken 15 days after the yellow fever booster vaccination. The sequence was collected from a man aged 25-40 years who received the YFV17D yellow fever vaccine. The CDR3 bases are TGTGCCAGCAGCCAAGACCCCCTTCGCGGGACCCAGTACTTC. This gives the protein CASSQDPLRGTQYF.